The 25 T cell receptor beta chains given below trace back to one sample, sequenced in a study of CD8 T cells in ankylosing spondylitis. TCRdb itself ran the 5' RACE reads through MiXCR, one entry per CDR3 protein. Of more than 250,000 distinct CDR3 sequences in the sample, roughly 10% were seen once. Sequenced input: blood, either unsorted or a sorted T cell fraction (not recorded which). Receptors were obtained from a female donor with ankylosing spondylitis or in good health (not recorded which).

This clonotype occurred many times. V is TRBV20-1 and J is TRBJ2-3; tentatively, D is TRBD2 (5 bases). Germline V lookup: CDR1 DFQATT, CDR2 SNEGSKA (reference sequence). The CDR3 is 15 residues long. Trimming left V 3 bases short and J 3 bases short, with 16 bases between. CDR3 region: CSASLAAEYTDTQYF. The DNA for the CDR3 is TGCAGTGCTAGTCTCGCAGCGGAGTATACAGATACGCAGTATTTT.

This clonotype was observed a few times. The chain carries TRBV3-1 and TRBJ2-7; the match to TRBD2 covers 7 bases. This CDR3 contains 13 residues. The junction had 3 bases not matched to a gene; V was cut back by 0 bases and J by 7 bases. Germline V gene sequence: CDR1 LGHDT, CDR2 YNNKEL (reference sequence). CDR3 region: CASSQEVGGEQYF. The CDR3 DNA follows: TGTGCCAGCAGCCAAGAGGTGGGAGGGGAGCAGTACTTC.

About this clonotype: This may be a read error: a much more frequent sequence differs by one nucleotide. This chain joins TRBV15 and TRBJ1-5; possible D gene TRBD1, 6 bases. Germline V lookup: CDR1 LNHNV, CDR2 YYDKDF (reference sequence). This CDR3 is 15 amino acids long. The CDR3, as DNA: TGTACCACCAGCAGAGATCGGGGGGCAGGTCAGCCCCAGCATTTT. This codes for CTTSRDRGAGQPQHF.

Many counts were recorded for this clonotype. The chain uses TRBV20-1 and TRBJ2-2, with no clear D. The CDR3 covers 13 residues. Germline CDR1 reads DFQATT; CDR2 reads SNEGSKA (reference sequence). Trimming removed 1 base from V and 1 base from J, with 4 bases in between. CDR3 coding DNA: TGCAGTGCTAGAGCCGGGAACACCGGGGAGCTGTTTTTT. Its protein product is CSARAGNTGELFF.

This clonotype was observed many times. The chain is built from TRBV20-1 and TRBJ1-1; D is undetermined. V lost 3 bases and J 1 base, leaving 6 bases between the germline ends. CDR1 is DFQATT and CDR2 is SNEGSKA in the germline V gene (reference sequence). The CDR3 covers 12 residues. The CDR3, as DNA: TGCAGTGCTAGTGCCTCGAACACTGAAGCTTTCTTT. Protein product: CSASASNTEAFF.

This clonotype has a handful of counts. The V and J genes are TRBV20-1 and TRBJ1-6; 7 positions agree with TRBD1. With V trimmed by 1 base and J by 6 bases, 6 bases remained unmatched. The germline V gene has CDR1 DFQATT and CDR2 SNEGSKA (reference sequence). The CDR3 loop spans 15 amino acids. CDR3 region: CSARAGTVRNSPLHF. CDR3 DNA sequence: TGCAGTGCTAGAGCAGGGACAGTTCGTAATTCACCCCTCCACTTT.

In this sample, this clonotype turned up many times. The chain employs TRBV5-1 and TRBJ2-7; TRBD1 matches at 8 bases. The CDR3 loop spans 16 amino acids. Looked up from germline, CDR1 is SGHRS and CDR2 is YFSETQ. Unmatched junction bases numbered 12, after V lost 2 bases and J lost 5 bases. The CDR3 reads CASSFGQQGESDEQYF. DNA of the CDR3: TGCGCCAGCAGCTTTGGCCAACAGGGGGAGTCGGACGAGCAGTACTTC.

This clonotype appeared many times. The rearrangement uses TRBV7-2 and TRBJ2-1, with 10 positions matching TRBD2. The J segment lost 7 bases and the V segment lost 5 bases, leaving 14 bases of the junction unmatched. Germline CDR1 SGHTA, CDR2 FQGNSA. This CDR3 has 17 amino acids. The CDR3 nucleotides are TGTGCCAGCAGCATCCCTACCTTTAGCGGGAGGTTTAATGAGCAGTTCTTC. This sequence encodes CASSIPTFSGRFNEQFF.

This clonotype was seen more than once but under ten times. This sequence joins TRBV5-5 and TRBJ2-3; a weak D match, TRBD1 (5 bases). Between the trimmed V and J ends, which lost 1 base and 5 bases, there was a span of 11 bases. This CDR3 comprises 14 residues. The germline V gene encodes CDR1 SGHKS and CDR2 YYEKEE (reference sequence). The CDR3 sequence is CASSLTRQLDTQYF. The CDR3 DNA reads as TGTGCCAGCAGCTTGACGAGACAGCTAGATACGCAGTATTTT. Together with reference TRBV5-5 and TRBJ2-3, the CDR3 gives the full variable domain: DAGVTQSPTHLIKTRGQQVTLRCSPISGHKSVSWYQQVLGQGPQFIFQYYEKEERGRGNFPDRFSARQFPNYSSELNVNALLLGDSALYLCASSLTRQLDTQYFGPGTRLTVL.

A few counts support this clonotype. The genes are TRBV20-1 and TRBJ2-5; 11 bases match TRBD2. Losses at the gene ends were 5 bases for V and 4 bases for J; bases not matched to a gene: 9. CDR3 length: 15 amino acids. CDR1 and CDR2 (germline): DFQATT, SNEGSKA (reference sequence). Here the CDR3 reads CSAQTSGAVGETQYF. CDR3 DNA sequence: TGCAGTGCTCAGACTAGCGGGGCCGTTGGAGAGACCCAGTACTTC.

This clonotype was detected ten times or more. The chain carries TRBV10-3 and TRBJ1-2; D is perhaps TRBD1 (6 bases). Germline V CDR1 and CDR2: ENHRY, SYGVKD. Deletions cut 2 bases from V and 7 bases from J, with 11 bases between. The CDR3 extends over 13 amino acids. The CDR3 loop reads CAISEIGGAGYTF. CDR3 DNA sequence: TGTGCCATCAGTGAGATCGGGGGCGCTGGCTACACCTTC.

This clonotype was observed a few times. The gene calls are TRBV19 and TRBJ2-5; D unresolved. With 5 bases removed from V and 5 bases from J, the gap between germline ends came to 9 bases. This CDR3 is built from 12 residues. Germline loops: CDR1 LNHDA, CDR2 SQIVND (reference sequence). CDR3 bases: TGTGCCAGTAGTGTGGCAGCCGAGACCCAGTACTTC. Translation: CASSVAAETQYF.

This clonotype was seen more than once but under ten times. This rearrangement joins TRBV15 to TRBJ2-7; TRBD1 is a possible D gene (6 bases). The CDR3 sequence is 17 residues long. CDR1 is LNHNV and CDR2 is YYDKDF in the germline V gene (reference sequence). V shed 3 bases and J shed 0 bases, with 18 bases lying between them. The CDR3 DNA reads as TGTGCCACCAGCAGGGGGGCCTCGGTGGGGCCCTCCTACGAGCAGTACTTC. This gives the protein CATSRGASVGPSYEQYF.

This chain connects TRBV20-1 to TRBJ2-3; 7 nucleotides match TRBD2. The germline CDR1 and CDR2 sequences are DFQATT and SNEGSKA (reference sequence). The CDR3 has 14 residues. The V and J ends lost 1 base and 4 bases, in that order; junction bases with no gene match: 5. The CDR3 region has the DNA TGCAGTGCTAGAGTGGGCGGGAGCCCAGATACGCAGTATTTT. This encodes CSARVGGSPDTQYF.

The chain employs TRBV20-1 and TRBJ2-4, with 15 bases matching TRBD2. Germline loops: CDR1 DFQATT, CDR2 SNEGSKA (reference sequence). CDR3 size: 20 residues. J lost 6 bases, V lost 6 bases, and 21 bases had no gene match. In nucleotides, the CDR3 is TGCAGTGCCACACCGACACCGGGACTAGCGGGAGGTCCATTTGGAAACATTCAGTACTTC. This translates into CSATPTPGLAGGPFGNIQYF.

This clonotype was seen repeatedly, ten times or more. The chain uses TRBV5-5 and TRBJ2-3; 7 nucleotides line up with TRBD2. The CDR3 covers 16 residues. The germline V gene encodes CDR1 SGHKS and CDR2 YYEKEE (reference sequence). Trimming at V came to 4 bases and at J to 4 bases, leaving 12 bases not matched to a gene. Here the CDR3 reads CASSPPTGLGADTQYF. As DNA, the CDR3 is TGTGCCAGCAGCCCCCCCACAGGACTAGGCGCAGATACGCAGTATTTT.

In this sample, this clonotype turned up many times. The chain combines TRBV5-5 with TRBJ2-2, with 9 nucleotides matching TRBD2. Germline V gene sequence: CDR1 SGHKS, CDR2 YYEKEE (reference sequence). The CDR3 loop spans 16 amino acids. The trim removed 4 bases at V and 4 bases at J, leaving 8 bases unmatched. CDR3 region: CASSRRLAAGTGELFF. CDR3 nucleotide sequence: TGTGCCAGCAGCCGAAGACTAGCGGCGGGCACCGGGGAGCTGTTTTTT.

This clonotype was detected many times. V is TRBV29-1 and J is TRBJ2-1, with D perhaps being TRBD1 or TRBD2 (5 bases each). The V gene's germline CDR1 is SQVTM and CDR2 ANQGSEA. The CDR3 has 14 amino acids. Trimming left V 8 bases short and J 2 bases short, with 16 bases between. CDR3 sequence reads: CSSRGGLPYNEQFF. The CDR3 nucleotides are TGCAGCTCTCGTGGGGGTCTCCCCTACAATGAGCAGTTCTTC.

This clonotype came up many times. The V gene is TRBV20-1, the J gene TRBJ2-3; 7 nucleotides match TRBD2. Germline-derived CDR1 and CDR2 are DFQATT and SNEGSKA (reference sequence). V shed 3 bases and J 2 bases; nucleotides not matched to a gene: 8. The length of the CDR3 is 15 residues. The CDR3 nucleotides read TGCAGTGCTAGTCAAGCGGGGAGATACACAGATACGCAGTATTTT. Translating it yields CSASQAGRYTDTQYF.

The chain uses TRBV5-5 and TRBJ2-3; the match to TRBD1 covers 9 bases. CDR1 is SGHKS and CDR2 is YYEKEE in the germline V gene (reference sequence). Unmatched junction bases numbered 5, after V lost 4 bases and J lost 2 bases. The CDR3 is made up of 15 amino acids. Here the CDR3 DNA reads TGTGCCAGCAGCCGCGGACAGGGGCTCACAGATACGCAGTATTTT. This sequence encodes CASSRGQGLTDTQYF.

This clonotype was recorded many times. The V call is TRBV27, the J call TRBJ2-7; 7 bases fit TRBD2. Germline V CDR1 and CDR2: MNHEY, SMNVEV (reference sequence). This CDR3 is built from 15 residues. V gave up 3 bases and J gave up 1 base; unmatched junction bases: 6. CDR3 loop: CASSLGRGRSYEQYF. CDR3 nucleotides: TGTGCCAGCAGTTTGGGGAGGGGTAGGTCCTACGAGCAGTACTTC.

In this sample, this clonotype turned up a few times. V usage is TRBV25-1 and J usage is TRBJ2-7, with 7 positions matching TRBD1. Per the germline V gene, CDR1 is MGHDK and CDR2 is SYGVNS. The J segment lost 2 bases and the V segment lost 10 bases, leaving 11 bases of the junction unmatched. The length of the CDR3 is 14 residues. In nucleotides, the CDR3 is TGTGCCACCCGACCGGGACAGCCTACCTACGAGCAGTACTTC. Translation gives CATRPGQPTYEQYF.

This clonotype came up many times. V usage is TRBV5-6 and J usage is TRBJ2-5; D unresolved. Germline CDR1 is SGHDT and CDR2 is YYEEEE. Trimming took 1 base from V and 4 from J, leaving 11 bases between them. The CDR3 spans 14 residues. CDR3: CASSLLPSGETQYF. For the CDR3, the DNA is TGTGCCAGCAGCTTGTTACCGTCTGGAGAGACCCAGTACTTC.

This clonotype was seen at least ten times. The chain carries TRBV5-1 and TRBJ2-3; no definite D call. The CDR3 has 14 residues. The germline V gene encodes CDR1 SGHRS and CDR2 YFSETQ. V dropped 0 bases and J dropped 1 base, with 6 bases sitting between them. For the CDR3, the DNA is TGCGCCAGCAGCTTGGCCGTTGGCACAGATACGCAGTATTTT. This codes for CASSLAVGTDTQYF.

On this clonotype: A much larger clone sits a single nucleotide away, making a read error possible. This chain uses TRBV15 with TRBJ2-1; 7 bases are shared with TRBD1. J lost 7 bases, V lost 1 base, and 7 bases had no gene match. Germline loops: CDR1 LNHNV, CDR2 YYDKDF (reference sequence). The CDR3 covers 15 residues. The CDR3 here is CATSRALQQGNEQFF. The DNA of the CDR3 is TGTGCCACCAGCAGAGCACTACAACAGGGGAATGAGCAGTTCTTC.